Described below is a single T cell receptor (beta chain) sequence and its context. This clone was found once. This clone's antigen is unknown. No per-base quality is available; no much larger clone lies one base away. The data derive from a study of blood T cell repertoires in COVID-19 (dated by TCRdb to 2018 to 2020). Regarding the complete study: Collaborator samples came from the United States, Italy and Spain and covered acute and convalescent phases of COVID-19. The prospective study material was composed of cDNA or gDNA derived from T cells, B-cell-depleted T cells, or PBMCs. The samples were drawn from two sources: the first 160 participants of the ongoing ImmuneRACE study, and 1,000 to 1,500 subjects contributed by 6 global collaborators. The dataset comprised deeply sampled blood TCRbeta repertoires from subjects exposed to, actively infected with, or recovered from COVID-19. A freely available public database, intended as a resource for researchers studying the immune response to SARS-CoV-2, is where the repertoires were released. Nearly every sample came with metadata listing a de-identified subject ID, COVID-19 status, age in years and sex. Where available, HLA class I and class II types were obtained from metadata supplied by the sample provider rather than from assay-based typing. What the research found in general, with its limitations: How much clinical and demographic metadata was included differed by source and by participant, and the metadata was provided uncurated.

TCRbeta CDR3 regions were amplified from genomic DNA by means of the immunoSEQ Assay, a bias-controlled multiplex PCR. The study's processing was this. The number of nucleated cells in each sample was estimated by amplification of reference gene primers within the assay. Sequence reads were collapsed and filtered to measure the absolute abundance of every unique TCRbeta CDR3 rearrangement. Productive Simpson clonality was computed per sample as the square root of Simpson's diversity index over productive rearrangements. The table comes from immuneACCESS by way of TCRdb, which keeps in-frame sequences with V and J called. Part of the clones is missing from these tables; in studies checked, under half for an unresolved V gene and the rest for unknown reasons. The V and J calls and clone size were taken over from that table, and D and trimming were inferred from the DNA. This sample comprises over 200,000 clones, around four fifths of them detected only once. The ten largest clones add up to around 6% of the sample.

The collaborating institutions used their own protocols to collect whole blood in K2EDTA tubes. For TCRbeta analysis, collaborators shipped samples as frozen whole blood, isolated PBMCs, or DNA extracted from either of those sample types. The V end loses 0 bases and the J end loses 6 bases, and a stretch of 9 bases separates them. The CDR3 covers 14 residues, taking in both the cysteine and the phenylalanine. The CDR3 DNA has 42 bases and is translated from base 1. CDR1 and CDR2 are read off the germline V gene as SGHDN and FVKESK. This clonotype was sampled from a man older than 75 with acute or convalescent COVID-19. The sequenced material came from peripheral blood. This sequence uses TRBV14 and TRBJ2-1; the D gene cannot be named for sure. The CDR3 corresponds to CASSQDLSFNEQFF. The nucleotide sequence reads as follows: TGTGCCAGCAGCCAAGATCTGAGTTTCAATGAGCAGTTCTTC.